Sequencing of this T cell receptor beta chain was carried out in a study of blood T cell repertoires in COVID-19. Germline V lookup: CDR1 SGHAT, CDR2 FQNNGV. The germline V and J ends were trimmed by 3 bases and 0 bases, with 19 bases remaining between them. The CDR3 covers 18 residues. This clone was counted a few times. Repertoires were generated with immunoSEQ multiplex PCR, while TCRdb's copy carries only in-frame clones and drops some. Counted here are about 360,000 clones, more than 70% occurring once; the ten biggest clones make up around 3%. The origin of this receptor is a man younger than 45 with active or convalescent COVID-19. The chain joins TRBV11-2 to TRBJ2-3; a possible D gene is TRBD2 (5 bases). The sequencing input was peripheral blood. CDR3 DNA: TGTGCCAGCAGCTTCCCTAGTAGAAGCGGAGCTAGCACAGATACGCAGTATTTT. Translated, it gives CASSFPSRSGASTDTQYF.